This passage covers 31 T cell receptor beta chains from one sample sequenced in a study of control samples from healthy donors and cancer patients. Sequencing used immunoSEQ multiplex PCR; TCRdb keeps in-frame clones, though not all of them. The data hold some 170,000 clones, with 96% observed a single time. The sequenced sample consisted of blood. These receptor sequences come from a woman aged 25 to 39 in good health.

The chain employs TRBV6-1 and TRBJ1-5; no reliable D call. Per germline, CDR1 MNHNS and CDR2 SASEGT. Deletions cut 3 bases from V and 11 bases from J, with 14 bases between. This CDR3 has 13 residues. CDR3 nucleotide sequence: TGTGCCAGCAGTGACGACGGCGCGAGGGCCCAGCATTTT. It codes for CASSDDGARAQHF.

The rearrangement joins TRBV5-4 to TRBJ1-2; D ambiguous. Germline V lookup: CDR1 SGHNT, CDR2 YYREEE (reference sequence). The CDR3 has 14 residues. Trimming took 5 bases from V and 7 from J, leaving 18 bases between them. CDR3 coding DNA: TGTGCCAGCAGTTCCGCCCCGGGATCTGGTGGCTACACCTTC. Its protein product is CASSSAPGSGGYTF.

The chain links TRBV3-1 (or the pseudogene TRBV3-2) to TRBJ2-3; D gene uncertain. CDR3 length: 15 residues. The V end lost 3 bases, the J end lost 0 bases, and 10 bases lay between the germline ends. CDR1 and CDR2 from the germline V gene are LGHDT and YNNKEL (reference sequence). DNA for the CDR3: TGTGCCAGCAGCCAGGGCATGGCGAGCACAGATACGCAGTATTTT. Its translation: CASSQGMASTDTQYF.

This sequence joins TRBV29-1 and TRBJ2-7; a weak D match, TRBD1 (6 bases). Germline values: CDR1 SQVTM, CDR2 ANQGSEA. The CDR3 runs 13 residues. Trimming left V 5 bases short and J 9 bases short, with 20 bases between. The CDR3 loop reads CSVSPGQSGWQYF. For the CDR3, the DNA is TGCAGCGTTTCACCCGGACAGTCTGGTTGGCAGTACTTC.

V is TRBV11-2 and J is TRBJ2-5; possible D gene TRBD1, 6 bases. Trimming shortened V by 5 bases and J by 5 bases, and 15 bases separated the two germline ends. Germline assignment: CDR1 SGHAT and CDR2 FQNNGV. This CDR3 contains 14 residues. The CDR3 sequence: CASSRTGKVETQYF. The CDR3 nucleotides are TGTGCCAGCAGCCGTACAGGGAAGGTGGAGACCCAGTACTTC.

This rearrangement joins TRBV5-6 to TRBJ2-5; D uncertain. The CDR3 length is 14 residues. Germline values: CDR1 SGHDT, CDR2 YYEEEE. V was pared by 0 bases and J by 3 bases, with 9 bases between. The CDR3, as DNA: TGTGCCAGCAGCTTGGTTGCAGGAGAAGAGACCCAGTACTTC. Amino acid sequence: CASSLVAGEETQYF.

This rearrangement joins TRBV19 to TRBJ1-5, with no clear D. V was shortened by 3 bases and J by 2 bases, with 8 bases between the two germline ends. CDR3 length: 14 residues. In germline, CDR1 is LNHDA, CDR2 SQIVND (reference sequence). The CDR3 reads CASSIYGGNQPQHF. The CDR3 nucleotides are TGTGCCAGTAGTATCTATGGGGGCAATCAGCCCCAGCATTTT.

The chain has TRBV5-1 and TRBJ1-4; 10 bases are shared with TRBD1. The CDR3 has 16 residues. Trimming took 5 bases from V and 6 from J; bases not matched to a gene: 10. CDR1 and CDR2 (germline): SGHRS, YFSETQ. The CDR3 DNA is TGCGCCAGCAGATTCCCGACCGGGACAGGGGATGAAAAACTGTTTTTT. This sequence encodes CASRFPTGTGDEKLFF.

This clone occurred once. The rearrangement uses TRBV7-3 and TRBJ2-3, with no clear D. The CDR3 has 13 amino acids. V gave up 2 bases and J gave up 2 bases, with 5 bases separating them. Germline V gene sequence: CDR1 SGHTA, CDR2 FQGTGA. The CDR3 coding sequence is TGTGCCAGCAGCTTAGCTCTCACAGATACGCAGTATTTT. Encoded protein: CASSLALTDTQYF.

The chain couples TRBV10-3 to TRBJ1-2, with D unresolved. This CDR3 region has 16 residues. The germline V gene has CDR1 ENHRY and CDR2 SYGVKD. Deletions cut 3 bases from V and 0 bases from J, with 14 bases between. DNA of the CDR3: TGTGCCATCAGTGATATTGGAAGCTACCCTAACTATGGCTACACCTTC. Translating gives CAISDIGSYPNYGYTF.

J is TRBJ1-5 and V is TRBV28, with 11 bases fitting TRBD1. The trim removed 5 bases at V and 0 bases at J, leaving 9 bases unmatched. CDR1 is MDHEN and CDR2 is SYDVKM in the germline V gene. This CDR3 has 18 residues. The CDR3 DNA follows: TGTGCCAGCAGTACCCCGGGACAGGGGGTGATTAGCAATCAGCCCCAGCATTTT. This encodes CASSTPGQGVISNQPQHF.

The rearrangement uses TRBV6-5 and TRBJ1-2, with 7 bases fitting TRBD1. Germline CDR1 is MNHEY and CDR2 is SVGAGI. With V trimmed by 7 bases and J by 4 bases, 6 bases remained unmatched. The CDR3 consists of 13 residues. CDR3 in DNA: TGTGCCAGCACTGGGGGACAGATCTATGGCTACACCTTC. It codes for CASTGGQIYGYTF.

The chain couples TRBV10-3 to TRBJ1-6; weak D call: TRBD1 (5 bases). V lost 4 bases, J lost 6 bases, and 7 bases lay in between. The germline gives CDR1 ENHRY, CDR2 SYGVKD. This CDR3 spans 13 amino acids. CDR3 loop: CAISVDSNSPLHF. CDR3 DNA sequence: TGTGCCATCAGTGTAGACAGTAATTCACCCCTCCACTTT.

This sequence joins TRBV30 and TRBJ2-3; possible D gene TRBD1, 5 bases. The V end was cut by 4 bases, the J end by 4 bases, with 12 bases between. Germline V CDR1 and CDR2: GTSNPN, SVGIG (reference sequence). The CDR3 sequence is 13 residues long. The CDR3 loop is CAWTVEGADTQYF. CDR3 nucleotides: TGTGCCTGGACTGTTGAAGGGGCAGATACGCAGTATTTT.

The genes are TRBV27 and TRBJ1-3; 7 bases align to TRBD1. This CDR3 has 16 residues. The junction had 18 bases not matched to a gene; V was cut back by 6 bases and J by 10 bases. Germline CDR1 and CDR2: MNHEY and SMNVEV (reference sequence). Here the CDR3 DNA reads TGTGCCAGCAGCCCCTCGTGGGGAAAGGGGGCAGGTACCATATATTTT. Its protein is CASSPSWGKGAGTIYF.

This sequence joins TRBV5-3 and TRBJ2-1, with a tentative D call TRBD2 (5 bases). TRBV5-3 counts as an open reading frame of uncertain function. The V and J ends lost 2 bases and 0 bases respectively, with 9 bases between them. The CDR3 is made up of 15 amino acids. DNA for the CDR3: TGTGCCAGAAGCTTAGGAGAGGGCTCCTACAATGAGCAGTTCTTC. Translation gives CARSLGEGSYNEQFF.

The chain uses TRBV27 and TRBJ1-1; D unresolved. With 3 bases removed from V and 4 bases from J, the gap between germline ends came to 9 bases. The CDR3 length is 13 residues. Germline V gene sequence: CDR1 MNHEY, CDR2 SMNVEV (reference sequence). The CDR3 bases are TGTGCCAGCAGTTTTTCGGGGATCACTGAAGCTTTCTTT. Its protein product is CASSFSGITEAFF.

The CDR3 loop reads CASSSGGYNEQFF. In DNA form, the CDR3 reads TGTGCCAGCAGCTCAGGAGGGTACAATGAGCAGTTCTTC. V and J are TRBV7-8 and TRBJ2-1; the D gene is possibly TRBD2 (6 bases). Trimming left V 4 bases short and J 4 bases short, with 8 bases between. CDR1 and CDR2 (germline): SGHVS, FQNEAQ. This CDR3 has 13 amino acids. The full variable domain, in which reference TRBV7-8 and TRBJ2-1 provide the parts outside the CDR3, is GAGVSQSPRYKVAKRGQDVALRCDPISGHVSLFWYQQALGQGPEFLTYFQNEAQLDKSGLPSDRFFAERPEGSVSTLKIQRTQQEDSAVYLCASSSGGYNEQFFGPGTRLTVL.

This sequence joins TRBV3-1 (or the pseudogene TRBV3-2) and TRBJ2-5, with D possibly called TRBD1 or TRBD2 (5 bases each). CDR1 is LGHDT, CDR2 YNNKEL, per germline (reference sequence). The CDR3 runs to 15 residues. Trimming took off 3 bases at V and 5 bases at J, with 16 bases between the two ends. CDR3 in amino acids: CASSHLGEAGETQYF. CDR3 DNA: TGTGCCAGCAGCCACCTCGGGGAAGCAGGGGAGACCCAGTACTTC.

This chain connects TRBV15 to TRBJ2-2; 10 bases fit TRBD1. This CDR3 is 14 amino acids long. CDR1 is LNHNV and CDR2 is YYDKDF in the germline V gene (reference sequence). J was trimmed by 7 bases and V by 8 bases; bases with no gene match: 7. The CDR3 loop reads CATSGTGEVGELFF. The CDR3 DNA follows: TGTGCCACCTCCGGGACAGGGGAGGTCGGGGAGCTGTTTTTT. Complete variable domain (other parts from reference TRBV15 and TRBJ2-2): DAMVIQNPRYQVTQFGKPVTLSCSQTLNHNVMYWYQQKSSQAPKLLFHYYDKDFNNEADTPDNFQSRRPNTSFCFLDIRSPGLGDTAMYLCATSGTGEVGELFFGEGSRLTVL.

The gene calls are TRBV18 and TRBJ2-5; the match to TRBD1 covers 7 bases. Trimming removed 2 bases from V and 3 bases from J; junction bases left unmatched: 0. Germline CDR1 and CDR2: KGHSH and LQKENI. CDR3 length equals 13 residues. This CDR3 reads CASSPGQEETQYF. The CDR3, as DNA: TGTGCCAGCTCACCAGGACAGGAAGAGACCCAGTACTTC.

This clone was detected only once. This sequence joins TRBV6-5 and TRBJ2-1; 9 bases are shared with TRBD2. CDR1 is MNHEY, CDR2 SVGAGI, per germline. Trimming removed 9 bases from V and 3 bases from J; junction bases left unmatched: 3. The CDR3 sequence is 13 residues long. CDR3 residues: CASSAGGYNEQFF. The CDR3 bases are TGTGCCAGTTCAGCGGGGGGCTACAATGAGCAGTTCTTC.

CDR3 protein: CASSISRGRSNTGELFF. The CDR3 DNA reads TGTGCCAGTAGTATATCGAGGGGCAGGTCGAACACCGGGGAGCTGTTTTTT. V and J are TRBV19 and TRBJ2-2, with D perhaps being TRBD1 or TRBD2 (5 bases each). Deletions cut 2 bases from V and 0 bases from J, with 13 bases between. The CDR3 extends over 17 amino acids. Germline lookup yields CDR1 LNHDA and CDR2 SQIVND (reference sequence).

The chain links TRBV6-4 to TRBJ2-2; 10 bases are a match to TRBD2. The germline CDR1 and CDR2 sequences are MRHNA and SNTAGT. J gave up 8 bases and V 5 bases, and 5 bases lay outside the gene matches. The CDR3 runs 14 residues. This chain's CDR3 is CASSSLAGPGELFF. In nucleotides, the CDR3 is TGTGCCAGCAGTTCACTAGCGGGACCGGGGGAGCTGTTTTTT.

The chain couples TRBV18 to TRBJ2-3; D tentatively reads TRBD1 or TRBD2 (6 bases each). V was pared by 2 bases and J by 6 bases, with 18 bases between. Germline V gene data show CDR1 as KGHSH and CDR2 as LQKENI. This CDR3 comprises 16 residues. The CDR3 DNA is TGTGCCAGCTCACCATGGGGGGCCCCCAGTGGGGATACGCAGTATTTT. Residues: CASSPWGAPSGDTQYF.

The V gene is TRBV18, the J gene TRBJ2-1; TRBD2 is a possible D gene (6 bases). The CDR3 totals 14 residues. Deletions cut 3 bases from V and 6 bases from J, with 12 bases between. Germline V lookup: CDR1 KGHSH, CDR2 LQKENI. The DNA of the CDR3 is TGTGCCAGCTCACCCGGGATGGGAGGCAATGAGCAGTTCTTC. Its translation: CASSPGMGGNEQFF.

The chain links TRBV30 to TRBJ2-7; 12 bases align to TRBD1. Germline trimming cut 5 bases from V and 6 bases from J; bases unmatched to any gene: 5. CDR1 and CDR2 (germline): GTSNPN, SVGIG (reference sequence). The CDR3 is 13 residues long. The CDR3 nucleotides are TGTGCCTGGGGGCGGGACAGGGGGCCCGAGCAGTACTTC. Translating it yields CAWGRDRGPEQYF.

The rearrangement links TRBV11-3 to TRBJ1-6; 11 bases align to TRBD1. The germline gives CDR1 SGHNT, CDR2 YENEEA. Unmatched junction bases numbered 3, after V lost 5 bases and J lost 9 bases. CDR3 length: 14 amino acids. CDR3 amino acids: CASSRGTGGSPLHF. The CDR3 DNA reads as TGTGCCAGCAGCCGTGGGACAGGGGGTTCACCCCTCCACTTT. Filled out from reference TRBV11-3 and TRBJ1-6, the complete variable domain reads EAGVVQSPRYKIIEKKQPVAFWCNPISGHNTLYWYLQNLGQGPELLIRYENEEAVDDSQLPKDRFSAERLKGVDSTLKIQPAELGDSAVYLCASSRGTGGSPLHFGNGTRLTVT.

The genes are TRBV5-1 and TRBJ2-2, with D maybe TRBD2 (6 bases). The germline V and J ends were trimmed by 3 bases and 2 bases, with 11 bases remaining between them. CDR1 and CDR2 from the germline V gene are SGHRS and YFSETQ. This CDR3 spans 15 amino acids. The DNA of the CDR3 is TGCGCCAGCAGCTCCCTGGGAGGCAACACCGGGGAGCTGTTTTTT. Translation gives CASSSLGGNTGELFF.

For this clone: Other DNA sequences in this specimen translate into the identical CDR3. V gene TRBV5-1 combines with J gene TRBJ1-4, with TRBD1 matching 9 bases. The CDR3 is 14 amino acids. CDR1 and CDR2 (germline): SGHRS, YFSETQ. V shed 4 bases and J 7 bases; nucleotides not matched to a gene: 5. CDR3 nucleotide sequence: TGCGCCAGCAGCCCGGGACAGGGTTCTGAAAAACTGTTTTTT. Its protein product is CASSPGQGSEKLFF.

The chain joins TRBV19 to TRBJ1-5; possible D gene TRBD1, 5 bases. CDR3 length: 16 amino acids. Germline V CDR1 and CDR2: LNHDA, SQIVND (reference sequence). V was trimmed by 1 base and J by 0 bases, leaving 10 bases between them. The CDR3 loop reads CASSIGGGNSNQPQHF. Written as DNA, the CDR3 is TGTGCCAGTAGTATAGGGGGCGGGAATAGCAATCAGCCCCAGCATTTT. Using reference TRBV19 and TRBJ1-5 for the parts outside the CDR3, the full variable domain is DGGITQSPKYLFRKEGQNVTLSCEQNLNHDAMYWYRQDPGQGLRLIYYSQIVNDFQKGDIAEGYSVSREKKESFPLTVTSAQKNPTAFYLCASSIGGGNSNQPQHFGDGTRLSIL.